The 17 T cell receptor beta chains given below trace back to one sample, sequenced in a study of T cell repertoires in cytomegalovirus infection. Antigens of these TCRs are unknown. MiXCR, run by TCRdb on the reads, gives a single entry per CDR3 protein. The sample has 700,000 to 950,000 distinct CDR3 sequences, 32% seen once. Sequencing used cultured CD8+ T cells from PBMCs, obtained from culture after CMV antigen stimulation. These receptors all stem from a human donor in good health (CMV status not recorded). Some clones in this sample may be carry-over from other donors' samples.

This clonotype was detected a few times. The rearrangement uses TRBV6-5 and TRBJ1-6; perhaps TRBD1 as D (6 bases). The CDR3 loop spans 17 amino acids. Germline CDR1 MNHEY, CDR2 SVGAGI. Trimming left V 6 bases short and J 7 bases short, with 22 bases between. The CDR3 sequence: CASRFEGDPTFNSPLHF. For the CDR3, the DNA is TGTGCCAGCAGATTCGAGGGGGATCCAACCTTCAATTCACCCCTCCACTTT.

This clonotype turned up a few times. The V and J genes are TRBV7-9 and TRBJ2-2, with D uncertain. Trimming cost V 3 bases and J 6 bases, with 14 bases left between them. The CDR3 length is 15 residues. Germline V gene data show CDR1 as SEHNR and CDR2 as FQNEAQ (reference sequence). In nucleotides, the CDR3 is TGTGCCAGCAGCTTTGCAGGACCCGACCCCGGGGAGCTGTTTTTT. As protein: CASSFAGPDPGELFF.

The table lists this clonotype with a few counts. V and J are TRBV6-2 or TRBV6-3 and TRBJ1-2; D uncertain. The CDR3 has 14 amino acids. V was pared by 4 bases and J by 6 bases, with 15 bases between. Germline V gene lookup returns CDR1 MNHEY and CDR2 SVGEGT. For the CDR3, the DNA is TGTGCCAGCAGTTGGATCCAACCGATGGATGGCTACACCTTC. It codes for CASSWIQPMDGYTF.

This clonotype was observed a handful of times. The CDR3 is CASSQELAGSKETQYF. Written as DNA, the CDR3 is TGCGCCAGCAGCCAAGAACTAGCGGGTTCAAAAGAGACCCAGTACTTC. The chain couples TRBV4-1 to TRBJ2-5, with 9 nucleotides matching TRBD2. J lost 3 bases, V lost 0 bases, and 5 bases had no gene match. The CDR3 runs to 16 residues. The germline V gene encodes CDR1 MGHRA and CDR2 YSYEKL.

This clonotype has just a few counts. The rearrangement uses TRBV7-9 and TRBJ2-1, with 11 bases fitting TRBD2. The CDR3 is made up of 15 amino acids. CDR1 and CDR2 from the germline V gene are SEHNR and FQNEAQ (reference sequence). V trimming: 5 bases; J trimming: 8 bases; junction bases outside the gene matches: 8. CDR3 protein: CASSLGLAGGYEQFF. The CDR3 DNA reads TGTGCCAGCAGCCTCGGTCTAGCGGGGGGATATGAGCAGTTCTTC.

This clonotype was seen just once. The CDR3 DNA follows: TGTGCCAGCAGCTCCCGGGGACAGCCATACGAGCAGTACTTC. Translating gives CASSSRGQPYEQYF. The gene calls are TRBV7-9 and TRBJ2-7; 7 bases align to TRBD1. The CDR3 sequence is 14 residues long. CDR1 is SEHNR, CDR2 FQNEAQ, per germline (reference sequence). Trimming cost V 4 bases and J 4 bases; bases outside gene matches: 7.

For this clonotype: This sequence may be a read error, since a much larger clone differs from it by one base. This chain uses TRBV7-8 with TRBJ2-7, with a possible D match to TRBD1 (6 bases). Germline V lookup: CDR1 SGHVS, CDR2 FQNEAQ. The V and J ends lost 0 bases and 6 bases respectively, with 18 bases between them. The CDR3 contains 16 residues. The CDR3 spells CASSLARRQAVGEQYV. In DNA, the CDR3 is TGTGCCAGCAGCTTAGCGCGGAGACAGGCTGTGGGCGAGCAGTACGTC.

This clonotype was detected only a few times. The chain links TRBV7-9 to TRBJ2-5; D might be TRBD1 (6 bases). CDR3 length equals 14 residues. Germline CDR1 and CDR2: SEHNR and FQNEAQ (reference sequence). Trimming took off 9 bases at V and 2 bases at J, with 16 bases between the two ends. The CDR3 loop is CASFSRGQQETQYF. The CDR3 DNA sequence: TGTGCCAGTTTTTCCCGGGGACAACAAGAGACCCAGTACTTC.

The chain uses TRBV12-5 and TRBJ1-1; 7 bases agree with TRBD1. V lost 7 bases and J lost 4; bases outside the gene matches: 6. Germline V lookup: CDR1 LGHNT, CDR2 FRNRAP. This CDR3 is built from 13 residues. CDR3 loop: CASAGGSGTEAFF. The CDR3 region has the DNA TGTGCTAGTGCAGGGGGATCTGGCACTGAAGCTTTCTTT.

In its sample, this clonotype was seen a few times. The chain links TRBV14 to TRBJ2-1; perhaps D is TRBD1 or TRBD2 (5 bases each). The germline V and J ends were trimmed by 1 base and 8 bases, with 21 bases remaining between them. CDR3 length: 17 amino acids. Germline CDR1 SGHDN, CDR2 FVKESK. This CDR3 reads CASSQGPGTHPLDEQFF. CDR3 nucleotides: TGTGCCAGCAGCCAAGGCCCCGGGACCCACCCCCTGGATGAGCAGTTCTTC.

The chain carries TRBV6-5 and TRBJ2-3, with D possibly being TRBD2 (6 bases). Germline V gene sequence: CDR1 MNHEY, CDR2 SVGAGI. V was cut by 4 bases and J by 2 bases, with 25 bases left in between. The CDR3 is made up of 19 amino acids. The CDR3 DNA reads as TGTGCCAGCAGTTCGAAAGACCCACTACTAGCTAGGAACACAGATACGCAGTATTTT. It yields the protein CASSSKDPLLARNTDTQYF.

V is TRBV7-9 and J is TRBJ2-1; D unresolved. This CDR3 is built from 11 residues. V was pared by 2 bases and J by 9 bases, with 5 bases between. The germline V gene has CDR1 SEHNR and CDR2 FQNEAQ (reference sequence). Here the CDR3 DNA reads TGTGCCAGCAGCTTAAGACCTGAGCAGTTCTTC. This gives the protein CASSLRPEQFF.

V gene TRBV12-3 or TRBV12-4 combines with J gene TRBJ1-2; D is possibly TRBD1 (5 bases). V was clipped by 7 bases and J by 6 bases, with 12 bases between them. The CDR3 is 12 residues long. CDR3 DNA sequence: TGTGCCAGCACCTCGACAGATGATGGCTACACCTTC. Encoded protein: CASTSTDDGYTF.

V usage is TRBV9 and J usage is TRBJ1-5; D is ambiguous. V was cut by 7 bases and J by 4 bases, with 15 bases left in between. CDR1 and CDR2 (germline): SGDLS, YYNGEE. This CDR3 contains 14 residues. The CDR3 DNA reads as TGTGCCAGCGGGATCGACCCTGGAAATCAGCCCCAGCATTTT. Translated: CASGIDPGNQPQHF.

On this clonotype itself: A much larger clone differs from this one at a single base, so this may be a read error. CDR3 residues: CANSSPGQGATNEKLFF. As DNA, the CDR3 is TGTGCCAACAGTTCCCCGGGACAGGGTGCAACTAATGAAAAACTGTTTTTT. This chain uses TRBV12-3 or TRBV12-4 with TRBJ1-4; 9 bases are shared with TRBD1. This CDR3 spans 17 amino acids.

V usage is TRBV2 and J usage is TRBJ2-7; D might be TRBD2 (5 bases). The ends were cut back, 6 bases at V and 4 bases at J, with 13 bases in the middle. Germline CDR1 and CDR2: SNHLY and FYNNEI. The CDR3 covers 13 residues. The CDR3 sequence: CASSLNGDYEQYF. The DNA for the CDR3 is TGTGCCAGCAGCCTAAACGGGGATTACGAGCAGTACTTC.

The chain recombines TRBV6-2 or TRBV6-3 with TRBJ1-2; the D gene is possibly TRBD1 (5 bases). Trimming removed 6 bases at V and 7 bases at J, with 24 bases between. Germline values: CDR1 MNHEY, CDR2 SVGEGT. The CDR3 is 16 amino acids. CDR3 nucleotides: TGTGCCAGCAGAACCCCGGGACCCTTGGCGTCCACTGGCTACACCTTC. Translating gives CASRTPGPLASTGYTF.